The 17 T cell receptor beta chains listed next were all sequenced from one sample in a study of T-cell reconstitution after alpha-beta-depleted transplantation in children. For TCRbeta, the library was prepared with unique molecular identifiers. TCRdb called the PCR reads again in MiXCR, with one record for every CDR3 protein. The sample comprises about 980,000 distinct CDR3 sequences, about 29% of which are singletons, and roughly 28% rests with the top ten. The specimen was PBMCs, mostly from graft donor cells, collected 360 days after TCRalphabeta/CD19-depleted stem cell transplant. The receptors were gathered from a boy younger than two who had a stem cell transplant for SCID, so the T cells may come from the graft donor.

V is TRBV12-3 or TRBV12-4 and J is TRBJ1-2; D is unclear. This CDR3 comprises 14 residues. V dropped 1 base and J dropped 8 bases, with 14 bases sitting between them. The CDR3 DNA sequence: TGTGCCAGCAGTTTAGGACACGGGGTGCGAGGCTACACCTTC. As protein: CASSLGHGVRGYTF.

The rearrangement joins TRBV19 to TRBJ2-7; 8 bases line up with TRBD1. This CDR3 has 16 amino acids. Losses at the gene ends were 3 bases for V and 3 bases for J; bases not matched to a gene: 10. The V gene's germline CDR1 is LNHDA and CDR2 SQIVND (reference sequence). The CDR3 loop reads CASSMLRGQGHYEQYF. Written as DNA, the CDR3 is TGTGCCAGTAGTATGCTTCGCGGACAGGGCCACTACGAGCAGTACTTC.

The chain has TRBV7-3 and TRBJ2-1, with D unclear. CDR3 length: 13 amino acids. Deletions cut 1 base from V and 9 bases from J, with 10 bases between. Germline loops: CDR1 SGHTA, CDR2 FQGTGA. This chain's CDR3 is CASSLIQQSEQFF. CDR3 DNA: TGTGCCAGCAGCTTAATTCAGCAGAGTGAGCAGTTCTTC.

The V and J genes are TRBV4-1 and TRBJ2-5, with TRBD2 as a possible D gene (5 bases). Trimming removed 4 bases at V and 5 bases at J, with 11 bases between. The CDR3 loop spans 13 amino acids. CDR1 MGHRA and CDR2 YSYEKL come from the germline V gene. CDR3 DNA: TGCGCCAGCAGCCGGACTGATGATGAGACCCAGTACTTC. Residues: CASSRTDDETQYF.

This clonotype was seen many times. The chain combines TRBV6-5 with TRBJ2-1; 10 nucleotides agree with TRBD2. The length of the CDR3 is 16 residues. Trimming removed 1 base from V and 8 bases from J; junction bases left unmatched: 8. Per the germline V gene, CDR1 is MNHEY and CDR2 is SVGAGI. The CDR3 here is CASSYLSGGARDEQFF. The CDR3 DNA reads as TGTGCCAGCAGTTACTTAAGCGGGGGGGCGCGGGATGAGCAGTTCTTC.

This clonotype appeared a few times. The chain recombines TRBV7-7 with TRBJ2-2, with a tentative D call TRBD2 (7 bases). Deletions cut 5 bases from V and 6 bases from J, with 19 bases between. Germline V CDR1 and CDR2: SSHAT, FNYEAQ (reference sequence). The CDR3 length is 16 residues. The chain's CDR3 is CASSPTGGRIAGELFF. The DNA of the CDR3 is TGTGCCAGCAGCCCGACCGGGGGGCGGATAGCCGGGGAGCTGTTTTTT.

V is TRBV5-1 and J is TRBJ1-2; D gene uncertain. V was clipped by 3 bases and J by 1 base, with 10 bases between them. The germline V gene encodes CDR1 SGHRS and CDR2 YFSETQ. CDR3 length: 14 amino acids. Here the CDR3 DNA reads TGCGCCAGCAGCTACTCTTCTTTTAACTATGGCTACACCTTC. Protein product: CASSYSSFNYGYTF.

The CDR3 spells CATSRALAGVDTQYF. The CDR3 DNA reads TGTGCCACCAGCAGAGCTCTAGCGGGGGTTGATACGCAGTATTTT. This chain connects TRBV15 to TRBJ2-3, with 10 bases fitting TRBD2. The CDR3 has 15 residues. J lost 6 bases, V lost 1 base, and 4 bases had no gene match. Germline values: CDR1 LNHNV, CDR2 YYDKDF (reference sequence).

The CDR3 region has the DNA TGTGCCAGCAGCCAAAGGGGCCAGGGATTCAGGCAAGAGACCCAGTACTTC. Translation: CASSQRGQGFRQETQYF. The gene calls are TRBV3-1 and TRBJ2-5; tentative D call: TRBD1 (5 bases). The CDR3 consists of 17 residues. CDR1 LGHDT and CDR2 YNNKEL come from the germline V gene (reference sequence). Trimming removed 2 bases at V and 2 bases at J, with 18 bases between.

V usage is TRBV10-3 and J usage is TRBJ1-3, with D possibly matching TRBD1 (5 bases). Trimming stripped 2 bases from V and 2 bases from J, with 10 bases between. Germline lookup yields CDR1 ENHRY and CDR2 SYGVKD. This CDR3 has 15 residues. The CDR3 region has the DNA TGTGCCATCAGTGAGGGCAGGGTAACTGGAAACACCATATATTTT. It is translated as CAISEGRVTGNTIYF.

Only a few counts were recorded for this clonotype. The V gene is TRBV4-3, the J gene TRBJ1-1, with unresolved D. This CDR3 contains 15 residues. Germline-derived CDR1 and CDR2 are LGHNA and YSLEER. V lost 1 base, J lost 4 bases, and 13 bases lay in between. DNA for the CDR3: TGCGCCAGCAGCCAAGGGACTCGGGGTACCACTGAAGCTTTCTTT. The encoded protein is CASSQGTRGTTEAFF.

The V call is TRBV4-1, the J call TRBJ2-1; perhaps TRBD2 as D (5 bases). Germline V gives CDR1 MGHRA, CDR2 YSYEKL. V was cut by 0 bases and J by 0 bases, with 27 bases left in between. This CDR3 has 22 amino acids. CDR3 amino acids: CASSQEPIISASIRSSYNEQFF. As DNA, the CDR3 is TGCGCCAGCAGCCAAGAACCTATCATATCGGCTAGCATTCGGAGCTCCTACAATGAGCAGTTCTTC.

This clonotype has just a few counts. CDR3 protein: CASSEDRVMYGYTF. The CDR3 DNA sequence: TGTGCCAGCAGTGAAGACAGGGTTATGTATGGCTACACCTTC. This chain links TRBV2 with TRBJ1-2; tentative D call: TRBD1 (6 bases). Trimming pared 1 base from V and 5 bases from J, leaving 11 bases between. The germline gives CDR1 SNHLY, CDR2 FYNNEI. The CDR3 contains 14 residues.

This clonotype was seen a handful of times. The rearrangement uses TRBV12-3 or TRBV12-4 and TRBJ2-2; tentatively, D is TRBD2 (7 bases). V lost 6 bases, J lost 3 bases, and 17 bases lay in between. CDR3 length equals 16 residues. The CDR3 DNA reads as TGTGCCAGCAGCCGAAGGGGGGGGCCAGACACCGGGGAGCTGTTTTTT. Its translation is CASSRRGGPDTGELFF.

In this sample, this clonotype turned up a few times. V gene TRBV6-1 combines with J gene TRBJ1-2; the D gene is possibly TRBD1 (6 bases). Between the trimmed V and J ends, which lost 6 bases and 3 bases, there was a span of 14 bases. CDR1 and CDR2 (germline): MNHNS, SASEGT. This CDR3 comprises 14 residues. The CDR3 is CASRAGVIDYGYTF. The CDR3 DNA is TGTGCCAGCAGAGCAGGGGTAATAGACTATGGCTACACCTTC.

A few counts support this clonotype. The chain's CDR3 is CASSPGLAGAPEQFF. The CDR3 bases are TGTGCCAGCAGCCCAGGACTAGCGGGGGCCCCTGAGCAGTTCTTC. J is TRBJ2-1 and V is TRBV3-1; TRBD2 aligns across 13 bases. The germline gives CDR1 LGHDT, CDR2 YNNKEL (reference sequence). The CDR3 extends over 15 amino acids. V gave up 4 bases and J gave up 9 bases; unmatched junction bases: 6.

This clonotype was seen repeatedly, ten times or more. The CDR3 loop is CASSLYSGTFEQETQYF. The CDR3, as DNA: TGTGCCAGCTCACTCTACTCCGGGACCTTCGAGCAAGAGACCCAGTACTTC. This chain connects TRBV18 to TRBJ2-5; the D gene could be TRBD1 or TRBD2 (5 bases each). Germline V gene data show CDR1 as KGHSH and CDR2 as LQKENI. V lost 4 bases and J 2 bases, leaving 20 bases between the germline ends. This CDR3 is 17 amino acids long.